The clone carrying this TCR beta chain occurred a few times. The target antigen is unknown. This record comes from a study of cytomegalovirus exposure and HLA in healthy donors. Study-wide results and limits: The authors later found HLA-associated TCR beta chains more clonally expanded than equally common others. Near-uniform donor sequencing depth was presumed by presence/absence analyses. An observed cluster of highly shared sequence variants was recorded as a likely sequencing artifact.

The CDR3 is 17 amino acids. V shed 6 bases and J shed 3 bases, with 20 bases lying between them. The V gene's germline CDR1 is ENHRY and CDR2 SYGVKD. The PCR employed 60 Vbeta primers together with 13 Jbeta primers. Produced via immunoSEQ multiplex PCR; TCRdb's table is partial and in-frame only. The table has approximately 110,000 clones, over 60% seen once. Each of the donors was a healthy bone marrow donor. V is TRBV10-3 and J is TRBJ2-2; the D gene is possibly TRBD1 (6 bases). The sequenced sample consisted of PBMCs. The source is a man between 35 and 55 years old in good health and CMV-seropositive. DNA of the CDR3: TGTGCCATCAGACCGATGGGCAGGGGCGCCGACACCGGGGAGCTGTTTTTT. Amino acids: CAIRPMGRGADTGELFF.